Sequencing of this T cell receptor (beta chain) was carried out in a study of beta chain features in type 1 diabetes. This clone showed up just once. Expressed TCRB transcripts were sequenced, since all the RNA that had been isolated was reverse transcribed. Sequencing was performed with immunoSEQ multiplex PCR; in TCRdb, only in-frame clones are kept and a portion is missing. The sample consists of about 350,000 clones, 15% to 20% of them appearing once. The V end lost 0 bases, the J end lost 5 bases, and 11 bases lay between the germline ends. The V gene's germline CDR1 is SGHRS and CDR2 YFSETQ. This CDR3 comprises 15 residues.

This chain connects TRBV5-1 to TRBJ2-2; D possibly corresponds to TRBD2 (5 bases). This clonotype was obtained from a woman between 18 and 29 years old in good health. The sample consisted of naive CD4+ T cells from blood. The CDR3 nucleotides are TGCGCCAGCAGCTTGGCCCCCGGCGGGACCGGGGAGCTGTTTTTT. Protein sequence: CASSLAPGGTGELFF.